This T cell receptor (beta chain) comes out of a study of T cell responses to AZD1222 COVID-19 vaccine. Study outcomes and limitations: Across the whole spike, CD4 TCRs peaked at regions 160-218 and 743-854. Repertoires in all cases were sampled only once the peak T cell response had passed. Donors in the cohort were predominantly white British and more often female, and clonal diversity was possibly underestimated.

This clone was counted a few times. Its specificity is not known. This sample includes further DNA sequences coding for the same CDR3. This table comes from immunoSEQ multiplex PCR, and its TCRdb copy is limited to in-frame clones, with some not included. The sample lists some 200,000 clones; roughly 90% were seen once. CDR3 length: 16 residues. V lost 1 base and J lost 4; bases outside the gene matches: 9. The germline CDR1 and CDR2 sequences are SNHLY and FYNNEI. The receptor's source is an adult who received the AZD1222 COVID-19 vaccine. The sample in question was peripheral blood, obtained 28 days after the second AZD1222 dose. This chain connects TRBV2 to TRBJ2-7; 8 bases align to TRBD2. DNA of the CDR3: TGTGCCAGCAGTGAAGGGTCGGCGGGAGGATATTACGAGCAGTACTTC. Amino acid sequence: CASSEGSAGGYYEQYF.